A selection of T cell receptor beta chains follows, all from one sample in a study of blood T cell repertoires in COVID-19. Repertoires were generated with immunoSEQ multiplex PCR, while TCRdb's copy carries only in-frame clones and drops some. The sample contains roughly 90,000 clones, 70% to 90% of which appear only once. Material for sequencing was peripheral blood. The receptors were sampled from a woman of 80 years or more with COVID-19, enrolled during active disease. Both conserved end residues are part of each CDR3. The D gene is left open where the match is weak. Clone size is given for some rows only: seen once, a few or many times, or a class if the clone is expanded.

cdr3_length: 13; clone_size: few; v_call: TRBV19; d_call: .; j_call: TRBJ1-3; cdr3_nt: TGTGCCAGCACGGGGGACCCGAGAAACACCATATATTTT; cdr3_aa: CASTGDPRNTIYF
cdr3_length: 16; clone_size: .; v_call: TRBV3-1/TRBV3-2; d_call: .; j_call: TRBJ2-3; cdr3_nt: TGTGCCAGCAGCTCCCTACTGGGGGGAAGACCAGATACGCAGTATTTT; cdr3_aa: CASSSLLGGRPDTQYF
cdr3_length: 14; clone_size: .; v_call: TRBV18; d_call: .; j_call: TRBJ1-5; cdr3_nt: TGTGCCAGCTCACCGGGAGGTGGCAATCAGCCCCAGCATTTT; cdr3_aa: CASSPGGGNQPQHF
cdr3_length: 15; clone_size: .; v_call: TRBV18; d_call: .; j_call: TRBJ2-5; cdr3_nt: TGTGCCAGCTCACCAAGCTTCGCGCGAGGGGAGACCCAGTACTTC; cdr3_aa: CASSPSFARGETQYF
cdr3_length: 13; clone_size: .; v_call: TRBV10-3; d_call: .; j_call: TRBJ1-4; cdr3_nt: TGTGCCACTCGGGGGGCAACTAATGAAAAACTGTTTTTT; cdr3_aa: CATRGATNEKLFF
cdr3_length: 16; clone_size: .; v_call: TRBV27; d_call: TRBD1; j_call: TRBJ1-4; cdr3_nt: TGTGCCAGCAGTTCGGGCCGACAGGGAACAAATGAAAAACTGTTTTTT; cdr3_aa: CASSSGRQGTNEKLFF
cdr3_length: 13; clone_size: .; v_call: TRBV11-3; d_call: .; j_call: TRBJ2-3; cdr3_nt: TGTGCCAGCAGCTTAGCGGGACTAGATACGCAGTATTTT; cdr3_aa: CASSLAGLDTQYF
cdr3_length: 14; clone_size: few; v_call: TRBV30; d_call: .; j_call: TRBJ2-7; cdr3_nt: TGTGCCTGGAGTCGGACTGGCCTTTTCTACGAGCAGTACTTC; cdr3_aa: CAWSRTGLFYEQYF
cdr3_length: 11; clone_size: .; v_call: TRBV10-1; d_call: .; j_call: TRBJ2-5; cdr3_nt: TGCGCCAACAGACATGCAGAGACCCAGTACTTC; cdr3_aa: CANRHAETQYF
cdr3_length: 13; clone_size: .; v_call: TRBV6-1; d_call: .; j_call: TRBJ1-1; cdr3_nt: TGTGCCAGCAGTGATCAGGGAACGGCTGAAGCTTTCTTT; cdr3_aa: CASSDQGTAEAFF
cdr3_length: 15; clone_size: .; v_call: TRBV5-4; d_call: TRBD1; j_call: TRBJ2-2; cdr3_nt: TGTGCCAGCAGCAGGGGGACAGGTGTCACCGGGGAGCTGTTTTTT; cdr3_aa: CASSRGTGVTGELFF
cdr3_length: 17; clone_size: .; v_call: TRBV7-2; d_call: .; j_call: TRBJ1-5; cdr3_nt: TGTGCCAGCAGCCTAGGGGGGGGACGGTCCAGCAATCAGCCCCAGCATTTT; cdr3_aa: CASSLGGGRSSNQPQHF
cdr3_length: 14; clone_size: .; v_call: TRBV5-4; d_call: TRBD1; j_call: TRBJ2-7; cdr3_nt: TGTGCCAGCAGCCCTGGGACAGGTCTCTACGAGCAGTACTTC; cdr3_aa: CASSPGTGLYEQYF
cdr3_length: 16; clone_size: .; v_call: TRBV6-5; d_call: .; j_call: TRBJ2-3; cdr3_nt: TGTGCCAGCAGTTACTACCTAGCCGGAAGCACAGATACGCAGTATTTT; cdr3_aa: CASSYYLAGSTDTQYF
cdr3_length: 15; clone_size: .; v_call: TRBV5-1; d_call: TRBD1; j_call: TRBJ2-5; cdr3_nt: TGCGCCAGCAGCACCGGGACAGGGGGCTTGGAGACCCAGTACTTC; cdr3_aa: CASSTGTGGLETQYF
cdr3_length: 14; clone_size: .; v_call: TRBV27; d_call: .; j_call: TRBJ1-1; cdr3_nt: TGTGCCAGCAGTTTATTGGTGGGGGGGGCTGAAGCTTTCTTT; cdr3_aa: CASSLLVGGAEAFF
cdr3_length: 11; clone_size: .; v_call: TRBV20-1; d_call: .; j_call: TRBJ1-6; cdr3_nt: TGCAGTGCCTCGGAGAATTCACCCCTCCACTTT; cdr3_aa: CSASENSPLHF
cdr3_length: 13; clone_size: .; v_call: TRBV12-3/TRBV12-4; d_call: .; j_call: TRBJ2-7; cdr3_nt: TGTGCCAGCAGTTTACAACAGGGTCTCGGGCAGTACTTC; cdr3_aa: CASSLQQGLGQYF
cdr3_length: 13; clone_size: .; v_call: TRBV3-1/TRBV3-2; d_call: .; j_call: TRBJ2-7; cdr3_nt: TGTGCCAGCAGCCATTTAATCGGGTACGAGCAGTACTTC; cdr3_aa: CASSHLIGYEQYF
cdr3_length: 15; clone_size: .; v_call: TRBV7-2; d_call: .; j_call: TRBJ1-2; cdr3_nt: TGTGCCAGCAGCTTAGGCGGGCCGACCATCTATGGCTACACCTTC; cdr3_aa: CASSLGGPTIYGYTF
cdr3_length: 16; clone_size: few; v_call: TRBV7-2; d_call: .; j_call: TRBJ1-6; cdr3_nt: TGTGCCAGCAGGGGAGGGTTTAGCTCCTATAATTCACCCCTCCACTTT; cdr3_aa: CASRGGFSSYNSPLHF
cdr3_length: 14; clone_size: .; v_call: TRBV10-2; d_call: TRBD1; j_call: TRBJ1-5; cdr3_nt: TGCGCCAGCGGAGGGACAGGGGGCGATCAGCCCCAGCATTTT; cdr3_aa: CASGGTGGDQPQHF
cdr3_length: 17; clone_size: .; v_call: TRBV5-1; d_call: .; j_call: TRBJ2-6; cdr3_nt: TGCGCCAGCAGCTTGGACAGGCCTAGTTTCGGGGCCAACGTCCTGACTTTC; cdr3_aa: CASSLDRPSFGANVLTF
cdr3_length: 14; clone_size: .; v_call: TRBV21-1; d_call: .; j_call: TRBJ2-1; cdr3_nt: TGTGCCAGCAGCAACAGGGCCACTTACAATGAGCAGTTCTTC; cdr3_aa: CASSNRATYNEQFF
cdr3_length: 13; clone_size: .; v_call: TRBV29-1; d_call: TRBD1; j_call: TRBJ1-2; cdr3_nt: TGCAGCGTGGGGGGACAGTCGGGCTATGGCTACACCTTC; cdr3_aa: CSVGGQSGYGYTF
cdr3_length: 16; clone_size: .; v_call: TRBV21-1; d_call: .; j_call: TRBJ1-1; cdr3_nt: TGTGCCAGCAGCAAAGCACTCGCAGGGGCGAACACTGAAGCTTTCTTT; cdr3_aa: CASSKALAGANTEAFF
cdr3_length: 16; clone_size: .; v_call: TRBV18; d_call: TRBD2; j_call: TRBJ2-1; cdr3_nt: TGTGCCAGCTCACTAAGGACTAGCGGGGCCTACAATGAGCAGTTCTTC; cdr3_aa: CASSLRTSGAYNEQFF
cdr3_length: 17; clone_size: .; v_call: TRBV5-4; d_call: .; j_call: TRBJ2-6; cdr3_nt: TGTGCCAGCAGCCCCCCGGGACAAATAGGCGGGGCCAACGTCCTGACTTTC; cdr3_aa: CASSPPGQIGGANVLTF
cdr3_length: 14; clone_size: once; v_call: TRBV5-5; d_call: .; j_call: TRBJ2-7; cdr3_nt: TGTGCCAGCAGGACAATCGTGGAGGCCCACGAGCAGTACTTC; cdr3_aa: CASRTIVEAHEQYF
cdr3_length: 15; clone_size: .; v_call: TRBV5-1; d_call: TRBD2; j_call: TRBJ2-5; cdr3_nt: TGCGCCAGCTCGGTACTAGCGGGATCGGGAGAGACCCAGTACTTC; cdr3_aa: CASSVLAGSGETQYF
cdr3_length: 15; clone_size: .; v_call: TRBV19; d_call: TRBD2; j_call: TRBJ2-3; cdr3_nt: TGTGCCAGCAGAACTAGCGGACCTAGCACAGATACGCAGTATTTT; cdr3_aa: CASRTSGPSTDTQYF
cdr3_length: 17; clone_size: .; v_call: TRBV13; d_call: TRBD2; j_call: TRBJ2-3; cdr3_nt: TGTGCCAGCAGCTATCCCCTGCTAGCGGGGGGTTCAGATACGCAGTATTTT; cdr3_aa: CASSYPLLAGGSDTQYF
cdr3_length: 13; clone_size: .; v_call: TRBV5-1; d_call: .; j_call: TRBJ1-1; cdr3_nt: TGCGCCAGCAGCTTGTCGGTGAACACTGAAGCTTTCTTT; cdr3_aa: CASSLSVNTEAFF
cdr3_length: 12; clone_size: few; v_call: TRBV12-3/TRBV12-4; d_call: .; j_call: TRBJ2-7; cdr3_nt: TGTGCCAGCAGTTTTCGGGGCTACGAGCAGTACTTC; cdr3_aa: CASSFRGYEQYF
cdr3_length: 13; clone_size: .; v_call: TRBV2; d_call: .; j_call: TRBJ1-2; cdr3_nt: TGTGCCAGCAGTGGCAGGCCGGACTATGGCTACACCTTC; cdr3_aa: CASSGRPDYGYTF
cdr3_length: 19; clone_size: .; v_call: TRBV19; d_call: TRBD1; j_call: TRBJ2-1; cdr3_nt: TGTGCCAGTAGTTTACGGGACAGCCTCTCCTACAGCTCCTACAATGAGCAGTTCTTC; cdr3_aa: CASSLRDSLSYSSYNEQFF
cdr3_length: 16; clone_size: .; v_call: TRBV6-4; d_call: TRBD2; j_call: TRBJ2-3; cdr3_nt: TGTGCCAGCAGTGACCGGCCTAGCGGGGGGGCCAGTACGCAGTATTTT; cdr3_aa: CASSDRPSGGASTQYF
cdr3_length: 14; clone_size: .; v_call: TRBV5-1; d_call: .; j_call: TRBJ1-1; cdr3_nt: TGCGCCAGCAGCTTGGCGACAGGGAACACTGAAGCTTTCTTT; cdr3_aa: CASSLATGNTEAFF
cdr3_length: 15; clone_size: few; v_call: TRBV19; d_call: .; j_call: TRBJ1-6; cdr3_nt: TGTGCCAGTAGTCTCCAGTGGTTCAGTGATTCACCCCTCCACTTT; cdr3_aa: CASSLQWFSDSPLHF
cdr3_length: 14; clone_size: .; v_call: TRBV3-1/TRBV3-2; d_call: TRBD2; j_call: TRBJ2-7; cdr3_nt: TGTGCCAGCAGCCAAGATGGGAGCGGGGACGAGCAGTACTTC; cdr3_aa: CASSQDGSGDEQYF
cdr3_length: 15; clone_size: .; v_call: TRBV6-6; d_call: TRBD2; j_call: TRBJ2-1; cdr3_nt: TGTGCCAGCAGAAAGGGGACTAGCGGGATCAATGAGCAGTTCTTC; cdr3_aa: CASRKGTSGINEQFF
cdr3_length: 13; clone_size: .; v_call: TRBV6-5; d_call: .; j_call: TRBJ1-2; cdr3_nt: TGTGCCAGCAGTTACCGGCGGTTCTATGGCTACACCTTC; cdr3_aa: CASSYRRFYGYTF
cdr3_length: 15; clone_size: .; v_call: TRBV5-4; d_call: .; j_call: TRBJ1-4; cdr3_nt: TGTGCCAGCAGGTCAGGGCTCTCAACTAATGAAAAACTGTTTTTT; cdr3_aa: CASRSGLSTNEKLFF
cdr3_length: 16; clone_size: .; v_call: TRBV14; d_call: TRBD1; j_call: TRBJ2-5; cdr3_nt: TGTGCCAGCAGCCAAAGGACAGGGCTGTGGATGGAGACCCAGTACTTC; cdr3_aa: CASSQRTGLWMETQYF
cdr3_length: 14; clone_size: .; v_call: TRBV5-1; d_call: .; j_call: TRBJ1-1; cdr3_nt: TGCGCCAGCAGCCCGACAGGCTGGAACACTGAAGCTTTCTTT; cdr3_aa: CASSPTGWNTEAFF
cdr3_length: 14; clone_size: .; v_call: TRBV6-5; d_call: .; j_call: TRBJ2-7; cdr3_nt: TGTGCCAGCATTACAGGGTGGAGCTCCTACGAGCAGTACTTC; cdr3_aa: CASITGWSSYEQYF
cdr3_length: 14; clone_size: .; v_call: TRBV2; d_call: .; j_call: TRBJ1-6; cdr3_nt: TGTGCCAGCAGGGATTCTAGACAGAATTCACCCCTCCACTTT; cdr3_aa: CASRDSRQNSPLHF